The 2 T cell receptor beta chains presented below share a single source sample, sequenced in a study of OX40 agonist ivuxolimab in advanced cancers. Measured with immunoSEQ multiplex PCR; TCRdb has only the in-frame clones, and not every one. The repertoire holds tens of thousands of clones, with about 91% as singletons. The sequences come from CD4+ or CD8+ T cells sorted from blood, collected in a trial of the OX40 agonist ivuxolimab. The receptors shown here come from an adult with an advanced solid tumor such as melanoma, head and neck, liver or kidney cancer.

The J gene is TRBJ2-7, the V gene TRBV19; 9 nucleotides line up with TRBD1. V lost 8 bases, J lost 3 bases, and 11 bases stayed unmatched. CDR1 is LNHDA, CDR2 SQIVND, per germline (reference sequence). There are 15 residues in the CDR3. CDR3 nucleotides: TGTGCCAGTTCCCAAACCGGGACAGGGCGCTACGAGCAGTACTTC. Protein sequence: CASSQTGTGRYEQYF.

The genes are TRBV27 and TRBJ2-7, with TRBD1 matching over 8 bases. There are 14 residues in the CDR3. After removal of 6 bases from V and 4 bases from J, the junction contained 8 bases not matched to a gene. Germline assignment: CDR1 MNHEY and CDR2 SMNVEV (reference sequence). The CDR3 reads CASSLGQGLYEQYF. CDR3 in DNA: TGTGCCAGCAGCCTCGGACAGGGTCTTTACGAGCAGTACTTC.